Below, 31 T cell receptor beta chains from the same sample are listed, as sequenced in a study of PD-1 blockade in classical Hodgkin lymphoma (dated by TCRdb to between 2020 and 2021). The protocol used for the library was the immunoSEQ multiplex PCR assay. TCRdb mirrors the immuneACCESS table, restricted to in-frame sequences. Some clones are absent from its copies; in checked studies, under half trace to an unresolved V gene, and the reason for the others is unknown. This sample lists about 150,000 clones; less than 80% were detected once. The ten most abundant clones make up roughly a tenth of the sample. The sample's time point label, in plain terms: cycle 2 day 1 (C2D1) of nivolumab. Every trial patient had relapsed after autologous stem cell transplantation, and cohorts A, B and C differed in prior brentuximab vedotin exposure. This specimen consisted of peripheral blood mononuclear cells (PBMCs), obtained before the second cycle of nivolumab. These receptors all come from a human donor with classical Hodgkin lymphoma.

This clone was observed once. V is TRBV4-2 and J is TRBJ2-2; no firm D call. With 0 bases removed from V and 8 bases from J, the gap between germline ends came to 4 bases. The CDR3 loop spans 12 amino acids. CDR1 is LGHNA, CDR2 YNFKEQ, per germline. This CDR3 reads CASSQEAGELFF. The CDR3 region has the DNA TGTGCCAGCAGCCAAGAAGCTGGGGAGCTGTTTTTT.

The CDR3 sequence is CASISPLADSSYNEQFF. The CDR3 nucleotides are TGTGCCAGTATCAGCCCCTTAGCGGACTCCTCCTACAATGAGCAGTTCTTC. This rearrangement joins TRBV19 to TRBJ2-1; D may be TRBD2 (6 bases). V lost 7 bases and J 0 bases, leaving 19 bases between the germline ends. CDR1 is LNHDA and CDR2 is SQIVND in the germline V gene (reference sequence). There are 17 residues in the CDR3.

In this sample, this clone turned up a few times. The chain links TRBV5-6 to TRBJ2-7; D perhaps matches TRBD1 (6 bases). CDR1 and CDR2 from the germline V gene are SGHDT and YYEEEE. The length of the CDR3 is 13 residues. V was clipped by 7 bases and J by 3 bases, with 14 bases between them. The CDR3 sequence: CASRSTGYYEQYF. CDR3 nucleotides: TGTGCCAGCCGTTCCACAGGGTACTACGAGCAGTACTTC.

The chain joins TRBV6-1 to TRBJ1-2; perhaps TRBD1 as D (5 bases). The CDR3 loop spans 14 amino acids. The V end lost 6 bases, the J end lost 6 bases, and 17 bases lay between the germline ends. Per the germline V gene, CDR1 is MNHNS and CDR2 is SASEGT. The CDR3 sequence: CASRGVWEWNGYTF. The CDR3, as DNA: TGTGCCAGCAGGGGGGTCTGGGAGTGGAATGGCTACACCTTC.

The chain has TRBV4-3 and TRBJ1-2; the D gene is possibly TRBD1 (5 bases). Germline V lookup: CDR1 LGHNA, CDR2 YSLEER. This CDR3 is built from 15 residues. V was cut by 5 bases and J by 8 bases, with 21 bases left in between. As DNA, the CDR3 is TGCGCCAGCAGCACCCTCGGGGCAGGGACGCGCGGCTACACCTTC. Translated, it gives CASSTLGAGTRGYTF.

This clone was seen more than once but under ten times. The chain has TRBV6-5 and TRBJ1-1; D possibly corresponds to TRBD1 (6 bases). CDR1 and CDR2 from the germline V gene are MNHEY and SVGAGI. Trimming cost V 6 bases and J 7 bases, with 15 bases left between them. The CDR3 has 13 amino acids. The CDR3 coding sequence is TGTGCCAGCAGCCACAAGGCAGGGGTTGAAGCTTTCTTT. It encodes CASSHKAGVEAFF.

CDR3 nucleotide sequence: TGTGCCAGCAGCGTAGCTGGCCGACCCCAAGAGACCCAGTACTTC. It is translated as CASSVAGRPQETQYF. The chain combines TRBV9 with TRBJ2-5; D not certain. This CDR3 spans 15 amino acids. V lost 0 bases to trimming and J lost 1 base, with 10 bases between them. Germline CDR1 is SGDLS and CDR2 is YYNGEE.

This clone is a singleton in its sample. V is TRBV10-3 and J is TRBJ2-2; 7 nucleotides align to TRBD2. Trimming at V came to 6 bases and at J to 6 bases, leaving 10 bases not matched to a gene. From germline, CDR1 is ENHRY and CDR2 SYGVKD. This CDR3 region has 15 residues. The CDR3 here is CAIRGGPGGSGELFF. CDR3 DNA: TGTGCCATCAGGGGAGGTCCGGGGGGATCCGGGGAGCTGTTTTTT.

The gene calls are TRBV29-1 and TRBJ2-5; 7 nucleotides match TRBD2. V shed 4 bases, J shed 1 base, and the junction held 6 bases outside the gene matches. CDR3 length: 14 residues. Germline CDR1 and CDR2: SQVTM and ANQGSEA. CDR3 in amino acids: CSVARGDRQETQYF. Here the CDR3 DNA reads TGCAGCGTTGCCCGGGGGGATCGCCAAGAGACCCAGTACTTC.

Sample share makes this clone medium-sized (0.01 to 0.1%). The chain recombines TRBV7-9 with TRBJ2-1, with D unresolved. The length of the CDR3 is 12 residues. The germline V gene encodes CDR1 SEHNR and CDR2 FQNEAQ (reference sequence). The V gene lost 4 bases and the J gene lost 6 bases, with 7 bases spanning the gap. The CDR3 DNA sequence: TGTGCCAGCAGCTCCTTCTCCAATGAGCAGTTCTTC. Protein: CASSSFSNEQFF.

The rearrangement joins TRBV7-2 to TRBJ2-7, with D maybe TRBD1 (7 bases). Trimming left V 4 bases short and J 3 bases short, with 16 bases between. CDR3 length: 15 residues. The germline CDR1 and CDR2 sequences are SGHTA and FQGNSA. CDR3 bases: TGTGCCAGCAGCTCGGGCGGGACAGCAGGCTACGAGCAGTACTTC. It is translated as CASSSGGTAGYEQYF.

This CDR3 is CASSERQTPRGEYF. The CDR3, as DNA: TGTGCCAGCAGTGAGCGACAGACCCCCCGGGGGGAGTACTTC. The J gene is TRBJ2-7, the V gene TRBV6-1; 7 bases match TRBD2. The CDR3 extends over 14 amino acids. After removal of 3 bases from V and 11 bases from J, the junction contained 13 bases not matched to a gene. Germline V gene sequence: CDR1 MNHNS, CDR2 SASEGT.

The chain recombines TRBV5-6 with TRBJ2-2; the match to TRBD1 covers 10 bases. V lost 3 bases and J lost 6; bases outside the gene matches: 5. Germline V gene data show CDR1 as SGHDT and CDR2 as YYEEEE. The CDR3 has 15 amino acids. This CDR3 reads CASSSGTGVPGELFF. Here the CDR3 DNA reads TGTGCCAGCAGCTCCGGGACAGGGGTCCCCGGGGAGCTGTTTTTT.

There are a few counts of this clone. This rearrangement joins TRBV5-1 to TRBJ1-1; D call uncertain. Germline V lookup: CDR1 SGHRS, CDR2 YFSETQ. Trimming shortened V by 0 bases and J by 1 base, and 7 bases separated the two germline ends. The length of the CDR3 is 14 residues. CDR3 sequence reads: CASSLGHSNTEAFF. The CDR3 coding sequence is TGCGCCAGCAGCTTGGGACACTCGAACACTGAAGCTTTCTTT.

V is TRBV29-1 and J is TRBJ2-7; 13 nucleotides align to TRBD2. In germline, CDR1 is SQVTM, CDR2 ANQGSEA. V was clipped by 3 bases and J by 11 bases; unmatched bases: 7. This CDR3 spans 13 amino acids. In DNA form, the CDR3 reads TGCAGCGTTGATATAGGACTAGCGGGAGTTGAGTACTTC. Residues: CSVDIGLAGVEYF.

In its sample, this clone was seen once. The chain carries TRBV5-1 and TRBJ1-1; 9 bases agree with TRBD1. The V gene end was trimmed by 5 bases and the J gene end by 5 bases; junction bases not matched to a gene: 7. Germline V gene lookup returns CDR1 SGHRS and CDR2 YFSETQ. The CDR3 contains 14 residues. DNA of the CDR3: TGCGCCAGCAGACCTACAGGGGGCTGGACTGAAGCTTTCTTT. Residues: CASRPTGGWTEAFF.

A single count supports this clone. This sequence joins TRBV5-1 and TRBJ2-3; 12 bases are shared with TRBD2. Germline V gene lookup returns CDR1 SGHRS and CDR2 YFSETQ. The V and J ends lost 3 bases and 4 bases, in that order; junction bases with no gene match: 6. The CDR3 length is 16 residues. Here the CDR3 DNA reads TGCGCCAGCAGCTCCCACGCTAGCGGGGGGGCAGATACGCAGTATTTT. Its translation is CASSSHASGGADTQYF.

The chain recombines TRBV19 with TRBJ2-1; possible D gene TRBD1, 6 bases. The ends were cut back, 1 base at V and 7 bases at J, with 17 bases in the middle. Germline lookup yields CDR1 LNHDA and CDR2 SQIVND (reference sequence). This CDR3 comprises 16 residues. The CDR3 reads CASSIGRQGLLNEQFF. For the CDR3, the DNA is TGTGCCAGTAGTATAGGGCGCCAGGGGTTACTGAATGAGCAGTTCTTC.

This sequence joins TRBV6-5 and TRBJ1-6; D may be TRBD1 (6 bases). The length of the CDR3 is 13 residues. The V gene's germline CDR1 is MNHEY and CDR2 SVGAGI. Trimming shortened V by 10 bases and J by 10 bases, and 17 bases separated the two germline ends. CDR3 sequence (DNA): TGTGCCACCCAGACAGGTTCGGGATCACCCCTCCACTTT. Translation gives CATQTGSGSPLHF.

The rearrangement links TRBV19 to TRBJ2-3, with D possibly matching TRBD2 (6 bases). The CDR3 contains 12 residues. Germline lookup yields CDR1 LNHDA and CDR2 SQIVND (reference sequence). Trimming left V 3 bases short and J 5 bases short, with 6 bases between. CDR3 sequence (DNA): TGTGCCAGTAGTATGGAGGGAGATACGCAGTATTTT. It codes for CASSMEGDTQYF.

V and J are TRBV7-9 and TRBJ2-7; possibly TRBD1 for D (7 bases). Germline V gene data show CDR1 as SEHNR and CDR2 as FQNEAQ (reference sequence). Trimming shortened V by 0 bases and J by 0 bases, and 18 bases separated the two germline ends. The CDR3 length is 18 residues. The CDR3 bases are TGTGCCAGCAGCTTAGCGCTGGGCCAGGGGGGATCCTCCTACGAGCAGTACTTC. Protein product: CASSLALGQGGSSYEQYF.

The chain is built from TRBV13 and TRBJ1-2; D might be TRBD1 (6 bases). Trimming stripped 5 bases from V and 3 bases from J, with 16 bases between. The CDR3 sequence is 15 residues long. Germline assignment: CDR1 PRHDT and CDR2 FYEKMQ (reference sequence). The CDR3 nucleotides read TGTGCCAGCAGCCCGCGGACAGTGGCGGACTATGGCTACACCTTC. As protein: CASSPRTVADYGYTF. Based on the CDR3 plus reference TRBV13 and TRBJ1-2, the full variable domain is AAGVIQSPRHLIKEKRETATLKCYPIPRHDTVYWYQQGPGQDPQFLISFYEKMQSDKGSIPDRFSAQQFSDYHSELNMSSLELGDSALYFCASSPRTVADYGYTFGSGTRLTVV.

The CDR3, as DNA: TGTGCCAGCAGTTACGGGCTCTCCTACAATGAGCAGTTCTTC. This sequence encodes CASSYGLSYNEQFF. V gene TRBV5-6 combines with J gene TRBJ2-1; D unclear. Germline lookup yields CDR1 SGHDT and CDR2 YYEEEE. V was shortened by 5 bases and J by 0 bases, with 9 bases between the two germline ends. This CDR3 contains 14 residues. Looking up the rest from reference TRBV5-6 and TRBJ2-1 gives the full variable domain: DAGVTQSPTHLIKTRGQQVTLRCSPKSGHDTVSWYQQALGQGPQFIFQYYEEEERQRGNFPDRFSGHQFPNYSSELNVNALLLGDSALYLCASSYGLSYNEQFFGPGTRLTVL.

V gene TRBV7-6 combines with J gene TRBJ2-1; D might be TRBD1 or TRBD2, each matching 5 bases. With 8 bases removed from V and 5 bases from J, the gap between germline ends came to 16 bases. The CDR3 contains 14 residues. Germline V gene data show CDR1 as SGHVS and CDR2 as FNYEAQ. The CDR3 DNA follows: TGTGCCAGCGGTAAGGACTGGGACCACAATGAGCAGTTCTTC. Its protein is CASGKDWDHNEQFF.

V is TRBV29-1 and J is TRBJ2-5, with 10 bases fitting TRBD1. CDR1 SQVTM and CDR2 ANQGSEA come from the germline V gene. V dropped 1 base and J dropped 2; count of bases not matched to a gene: 1. The CDR3 sequence is 14 residues long. CDR3 DNA: TGCAGCGTTGAAGGGACAGGGGGACAAGAGACCCAGTACTTC. It is translated as CSVEGTGGQETQYF.

V gene TRBV6-5 combines with J gene TRBJ1-2; no firm D call. The germline CDR1 and CDR2 sequences are MNHEY and SVGAGI. The V end was cut by 4 bases, the J end by 5 bases, with 20 bases between. This CDR3 comprises 16 residues. The CDR3: CASSSPGSAASYGYTF. Here the CDR3 DNA reads TGTGCCAGCAGTTCCCCGGGCTCCGCCGCCTCATATGGCTACACCTTC.

V usage is TRBV7-3 and J usage is TRBJ1-2, with no clear D. Germline lookup yields CDR1 SGHTA and CDR2 FQGTGA. Trimming cost V 8 bases and J 4 bases, with 8 bases left between them. The CDR3 spans 11 residues. DNA of the CDR3: TGTGCCAGCGGTGATAGCTATGGCTACACCTTC. Protein: CASGDSYGYTF. The full variable domain, with the rest looked up from reference TRBV7-3 and TRBJ1-2, is GAGVSQTPSNKVTEKGKYVELRCDPISGHTALYWYRQSLGQGPEFLIYFQGTGAADDSGLPNDRFFAVRPEGSVSTLKIQRTERGDSAVYLCASGDSYGYTFGSGTRLTVV.

The chain is built from TRBV4-3 and TRBJ1-1; 7 bases map to TRBD1. The CDR3 runs 15 residues. J lost 1 base, V lost 1 base, and 3 bases had no gene match. Looked up from germline, CDR1 is LGHNA and CDR2 is YSLEER. The CDR3 sequence: CASSQAGTENTEAFF. The CDR3, as DNA: TGCGCCAGCAGCCAAGCAGGGACAGAGAACACTGAAGCTTTCTTT.

With respect to this clone: A junction boundary mismatches the germline segment, possibly from a read error. The chain has TRBV7-7 and TRBJ2-3; D is uncertain. Germline lookup yields CDR1 SSHAT and CDR2 FNYEAQ (reference sequence). The CDR3 loop spans 13 amino acids. Written as DNA, the CDR3 is TGTGCTAGCAGCCATTACAAGGCAGATACGCAGTATTTT. Amino acid sequence: CASSHYKADTQYF.

This clone has only a few counts. The chain joins TRBV7-9 to TRBJ1-2; no definite D call. Trimming cost V 2 bases and J 2 bases, with 15 bases left between them. Germline loops: CDR1 SEHNR, CDR2 FQNEAQ (reference sequence). The CDR3 is 16 residues long. The CDR3 loop reads CASSLSSGGMNYGYTF. CDR3 nucleotide sequence: TGTGCCAGCAGCTTATCATCAGGCGGAATGAACTATGGCTACACCTTC.

V usage is TRBV5-6 and J usage is TRBJ2-2, with TRBD2 matching over 9 bases. The V segment lost 2 bases and the J segment 7 bases; nucleotides outside the gene matches: 9. The germline V gene encodes CDR1 SGHDT and CDR2 YYEEEE. This CDR3 is 16 amino acids long. This chain's CDR3 is CASSLLPSGVYGELFF. CDR3 nucleotides: TGTGCCAGCAGCTTACTACCTAGCGGGGTCTACGGGGAGCTGTTTTTT.